This T cell receptor beta chain was recovered during a study of blood T cells in healthy people across ages. Study-level points and caveats: Both naive CD4+ cell counts and diversity were greater in long-lived donors than in aged donors.

About this clonotype itself: What it binds is unknown.

There are 17 residues in the CDR3. V lost 1 base to trimming and J lost 7 bases; unmatched junction nucleotides: 11. In germline, CDR1 is MGHRA, CDR2 YSYEKL. Using a J-beta primer mix together with a sample-barcoded 5' primer, a second PCR was run for about 6 to 12 cycles. MiXCR, applied by TCRdb to the 5' RACE reads, yields one record per CDR3 protein. The table lists around 520,000 distinct CDR3 sequences, about 28% of them singletons. The sample was also reused in another study, on T cells of mothers and their children.

The source of this sequence is a boy aged 2 to 9 in good health. The V gene is TRBV4-1, the J gene TRBJ2-1; 9 bases are shared with TRBD1. Sequencing used blood. The CDR3 region has the DNA TGCGCCAGCAGCCAAGGGGACAGGGTGGGACGACGGAATGAGCAGTTCTTC. Protein product: CASSQGDRVGRRNEQFF.